These 20 T cell receptor beta chains were all obtained from the same sample, sequenced in a study of cytomegalovirus exposure and HLA in healthy donors. Assay used: immunoSEQ multiplex PCR; TCRdb lists only in-frame clones, some missing. The sample lists 150,000 to 200,000 clones, roughly 82% seen once, with roughly 1.5% in the top ten. The sample comprised PBMCs. The receptors shown here come from a woman younger than 30 in good health and CMV-seronegative.

CDR3 sequence (DNA): TGTGCCAGCAGCCCCCCCAGCTACGAGCAGTACTTC. Amino acids: CASSPPSYEQYF. The chain carries TRBV7-9 and TRBJ2-7, with D unclear. V was cut by 5 bases and J by 3 bases, with 8 bases left in between. Germline CDR1 SEHNR, CDR2 FQNEAQ (reference sequence). CDR3 length: 12 amino acids.

The chain has TRBV5-1 and TRBJ2-2; 7 bases are shared with TRBD1. Trimming took 0 bases from V and 0 from J; bases not matched to a gene: 2. This CDR3 contains 16 residues. Looked up from germline, CDR1 is SGHRS and CDR2 is YFSETQ. CDR3 residues: CASSLDGTANTGELFF. CDR3 DNA: TGCGCCAGCAGCTTGGATGGGACAGCGAACACCGGGGAGCTGTTTTTT.

The chain recombines TRBV7-6 with TRBJ2-1, with a tentative D call TRBD2 (5 bases). Trimming cost V 3 bases and J 3 bases, with 12 bases left between them. Germline values: CDR1 SGHVS, CDR2 FNYEAQ. CDR3 length: 15 residues. The CDR3 DNA sequence: TGTGCCAGCAGCTTTTCGCGGGTAGTCTACAATGAGCAGTTCTTC. It encodes CASSFSRVVYNEQFF.

This clone occurred a few times. The chain joins TRBV30 to TRBJ2-1, with D maybe TRBD1 (6 bases). The CDR3 is made up of 14 amino acids. The germline gives CDR1 GTSNPN, CDR2 SVGIG (reference sequence). Deletions cut 5 bases from V and 2 bases from J, with 13 bases between. The CDR3 is CAWGTGLAYNEQFF. CDR3 DNA sequence: TGTGCCTGGGGTACAGGGCTAGCCTACAATGAGCAGTTCTTC.

The chain has TRBV30 and TRBJ2-1; 13 bases fit TRBD2. V was pared by 1 base and J by 10 bases, with 10 bases of the junction left unmatched. CDR1 and CDR2 (germline): GTSNPN, SVGIG (reference sequence). This CDR3 comprises 16 residues. In DNA, the CDR3 is TGTGCCTGGAGTGGGAAGGGACTAGCGGGATTTTGGGAGCAGTTCTTC. Amino acids: CAWSGKGLAGFWEQFF.

The chain has TRBV27 and TRBJ2-7, with 7 positions matching TRBD2. The CDR3 consists of 11 residues. The germline gives CDR1 MNHEY, CDR2 SMNVEV (reference sequence). V gave up 8 bases and J gave up 5 bases; unmatched junction bases: 3. Written as DNA, the CDR3 is TGTGCCAGCGGGGGGGGGAACGAGCAGTACTTC. Its translation is CASGGGNEQYF.

This rearrangement joins TRBV11-2 to TRBJ2-2; possibly TRBD1 for D (6 bases). Germline lookup yields CDR1 SGHAT and CDR2 FQNNGV. This CDR3 comprises 15 residues. V gave up 5 bases and J gave up 3 bases, with 13 bases separating them. CDR3 bases: TGTGCCAGCAGCCATCAGGGGACGTACACCGGGGAGCTGTTTTTT. Its protein product is CASSHQGTYTGELFF.

The chain joins TRBV14 to TRBJ1-1, with unresolved D. From germline, CDR1 is SGHDN and CDR2 FVKESK. This CDR3 region has 15 residues. V dropped 0 bases and J dropped 1 base, with 9 bases sitting between them. The CDR3 here is CASSQDFNTNTEAFF. The CDR3 DNA follows: TGTGCCAGCAGCCAAGATTTTAACACGAACACTGAAGCTTTCTTT.

This clone was recorded only once. The chain carries TRBV19 and TRBJ2-7, with a weak D call TRBD1 (6 bases). The CDR3 is made up of 16 amino acids. Germline-derived CDR1 and CDR2 are LNHDA and SQIVND (reference sequence). V lost 3 bases, J lost 2 bases, and 17 bases lay in between. CDR3 amino acids: CASSIDRFQYAYEQYF. CDR3 nucleotide sequence: TGTGCCAGTAGTATCGACAGGTTTCAGTACGCCTACGAGCAGTACTTC. Looking up the rest from reference TRBV19 and TRBJ2-7 gives the full variable domain: DGGITQSPKYLFRKEGQNVTLSCEQNLNHDAMYWYRQDPGQGLRLIYYSQIVNDFQKGDIAEGYSVSREKKESFPLTVTSAQKNPTAFYLCASSIDRFQYAYEQYFGPGTRLTVT.

This clone was detected once. The chain recombines TRBV5-1 with TRBJ2-7, with 8 bases matching TRBD1. This CDR3 is built from 16 residues. CDR1 SGHRS and CDR2 YFSETQ come from the germline V gene. The V segment lost 1 base and the J segment 0 bases; nucleotides outside the gene matches: 6. CDR3 loop: CASSLRGQASSYEQYF. CDR3 in DNA: TGCGCCAGCAGCTTGCGGGGACAGGCCAGCTCCTACGAGCAGTACTTC.

There are a few counts of this clone. The gene calls are TRBV21-1 and TRBJ1-5. TRBV21-1 is described as a pseudogene. The CDR3 covers 16 residues. The CDR3 bases are TGTGCCAGCAGCAAAGTTACCCGGAGGGGCAATCAGCCCCAGCATTTT. Its translation: CASSKVTRRGNQPQHF.

The CDR3 region is CASSYTRGGRETQYF. The CDR3 nucleotides read TGTGCCAGCAGTTACACTCGGGGGGGTAGAGAGACCCAGTACTTC. V gene TRBV6-5 combines with J gene TRBJ2-5; 8 bases map to TRBD2. Trimming at V came to 2 bases and at J to 4 bases, leaving 6 bases not matched to a gene. CDR3 size: 15 residues. CDR1 is MNHEY, CDR2 SVGAGI, per germline.

The rearrangement links TRBV6-4 to TRBJ2-2; D gene uncertain. The V gene lost 3 bases and the J gene lost 4 bases, with 9 bases spanning the gap. CDR1 MRHNA and CDR2 SNTAGT come from the germline V gene. The CDR3 totals 14 residues. As DNA, the CDR3 is TGTGCCAGCAGTGAGAGGCTCACCACCGGGGAGCTGTTTTTT. It specifies CASSERLTTGELFF.

This chain links TRBV6-1 with TRBJ1-1, with D hard to call. Germline values: CDR1 MNHNS, CDR2 SASEGT. The CDR3 sequence is 14 residues long. V gave up 2 bases and J gave up 1 base, with 8 bases separating them. The CDR3 sequence: CASSESSRNTEAFF. CDR3 nucleotide sequence: TGTGCCAGCAGTGAATCTTCCCGGAACACTGAAGCTTTCTTT.

In its sample, this clone was seen once. This chain uses TRBV7-3 with TRBJ1-2; TRBD1 matches 10 bases. The CDR3 runs to 14 residues. V lost 2 bases, J lost 8 bases, and 5 bases stayed unmatched. CDR1 is SGHTA, CDR2 FQGTGA, per germline. CDR3 in DNA: TGTGCCAGCAGCTTAGAGGGGACAGGGGTCGGCTACACCTTC. Translating it yields CASSLEGTGVGYTF.

The chain combines TRBV7-9 with TRBJ2-7; TRBD1 aligns across 9 bases. Germline V lookup: CDR1 SEHNR, CDR2 FQNEAQ (reference sequence). Trimming took 7 bases from V and 3 from J; bases not matched to a gene: 7. CDR3 length: 14 amino acids. The CDR3 is CASTLGTGYYEQYF. Written as DNA, the CDR3 is TGTGCCAGCACTCTTGGGACAGGGTACTACGAGCAGTACTTC.

V and J are TRBV5-5 and TRBJ2-3, with D unresolved. Germline loops: CDR1 SGHKS, CDR2 YYEKEE (reference sequence). Trimming took off 0 bases at V and 7 bases at J, with 6 bases between the two ends. The CDR3 covers 12 residues. CDR3: CASSLVTYTQYF. DNA of the CDR3: TGTGCCAGCAGCTTGGTAACATATACGCAGTATTTT.

V is TRBV12-5 and J is TRBJ2-1, with 11 bases aligning to TRBD2. The CDR3 sequence is 15 residues long. Germline CDR1 and CDR2: LGHNT and FRNRAP. Losses at the gene ends were 1 base for V and 4 bases for J; bases not matched to a gene: 0. Written as DNA, the CDR3 is TGTGCTAGTGGTTTGGGACTAGCGGGGTACAATGAGCAGTTCTTC. Translation gives CASGLGLAGYNEQFF.

The rearrangement uses TRBV25-1 and TRBJ2-3; 9 nucleotides match TRBD2. The germline V gene encodes CDR1 MGHDK and CDR2 SYGVNS. With V trimmed by 10 bases and J by 4 bases, 12 bases remained unmatched. This CDR3 is built from 15 residues. For the CDR3, the DNA is TGTGCCACAGATGGTGTAGCGGGAGAGTCAGATACGCAGTATTTT. Residues: CATDGVAGESDTQYF.

This sequence joins TRBV30 and TRBJ1-4; maybe TRBD1 (6 bases). The CDR3 has 14 amino acids. Deletions cut 1 base from V and 6 bases from J, with 12 bases between. CDR1 and CDR2 (germline): GTSNPN, SVGIG (reference sequence). The CDR3 DNA reads as TGTGCCTGGAGTGCCTCAGCAGGGGATGAAAAACTGTTTTTT. Protein: CAWSASAGDEKLFF.